A selection of T cell receptor beta chains follows, all from one sample in a study of blood T cells in healthy people across ages. TCRdb fed the 5' RACE reads into MiXCR, producing one record per CDR3 protein. The table records 1.5 million or so distinct CDR3 sequences, approximately 43% of them present only once. The sequencing input was blood. These receptors all stem from a woman younger than 35 in good health. Each CDR3 is given with its conserved first and last residue.

j_call cdr3_length v_call cdr3_aa
NA 16 TRBV7-2 CASSLGRGVSYNEQYF
TRBJ1-2 14 TRBV7-3 CASSIGGTGYGYTF
TRBJ2-1 13 TRBV6-1 CASSGGEWDEQFF
TRBJ2-7 15 TRBV7-2 CASSRQGLVGDEQYF
TRBJ1-4 17 TRBV6-5 CASSYIEYRGLGEKLFF
TRBJ1-5 15 TRBV6-6 CASSYFSDSNQPQHF
TRBJ2-5 15 TRBV28 CASSFSLDGRETQYF
TRBJ1-1 16 TRBV7-2 CASSLDSEYMNTEAFF
TRBJ2-1 17 TRBV7-6 CASSLLPRTGDDNEQFF
TRBJ2-3 15 TRBV6-2/TRBV6-3 CASGIQGTTTDTQYF
NA 15 TRBV12-3/TRBV12-4 CASRETGSGGNIQYF
TRBJ2-7 13 TRBV24-1 CATGQGVSYEQYF
TRBJ2-1 14 TRBV6-2/TRBV6-3 CASGTSGNLNEQFF
NA 14 TRBV7-8 CASSTRTGRHEQYF
TRBJ1-1 13 TRBV2 CATGPGRNTEAFF
TRBJ1-2 16 TRBV4-1 CASSQDVGGDNYGYTF
TRBJ1-1 13 TRBV29-1 CSVAGRVRTEAFF
TRBJ2-1 13 TRBV20-1 CSARGPAYNEQFF
TRBJ2-4 15 TRBV20-1 CSAFVIAGGKNIQYF
TRBJ2-7 15 TRBV6-2/TRBV6-3 CASSYNRERSYEQYF
TRBJ1-2 15 TRBV28 CASSFTRTGVIGYTF
TRBJ2-5 14 TRBV11-2 CASSPAGAWETQYF
TRBJ1-3 16 TRBV7-8 CASSPVGGVSGNTIYF
TRBJ1-2 16 TRBV7-9 CASSLFALPGAYGYTF
TRBJ1-4 14 TRBV7-2 CASKFGGSGEKLFF
TRBJ2-5 13 TRBV28 CASAAGIQETQYF
TRBJ2-7 15 TRBV7-2 CASSLDSNPIYEQYF
TRBJ1-2 17 TRBV4-2 CASSQGSSRDTRYGYTF
TRBJ2-7 16 TRBV4-2 CASSQAPGGSIYEQYF
TRBJ2-7 15 TRBV6-2/TRBV6-3 CASSQLDRAAYEQYF
NA 11 TRBV20-1 CSAPLIHEQYF
NA 14 TRBV12-5 CASGLAGTVYEQYF
TRBJ2-2 14 TRBV15 CATRSGHNTGELFF
TRBJ1-2 14 TRBV6-5 CASSYSSAGWGYTF
TRBJ1-1 16 TRBV5-1 CASSLAGPIMNTEAFF
TRBJ2-7 14 TRBV7-2 CASSIPGTNNEQYF
TRBJ2-5 16 TRBV25-1 CASSEWDNAGPNEQYF
TRBJ2-5 14 TRBV20-1 CSALGTSEQETQYF
TRBJ2-3 12 TRBV29-1 CSVEAATDTQYF
TRBJ1-1 14 TRBV4-3 CASSGTDVLTEAFF
TRBJ2-1 16 TRBV5-1 CASSAEPQGPLDEQFF
TRBJ1-5 14 TRBV2 CASRGEGWNQPQHF
TRBJ2-6 16 TRBV6-5 CASSYTRRRWTNVLTF
TRBJ1-5 13 TRBV2 CASGTDWNQPQHF
TRBJ1-6 16 TRBV2 CASVPLAGTEYSPLHF
TRBJ2-7 13 TRBV28 CASSPSLIYEQYF